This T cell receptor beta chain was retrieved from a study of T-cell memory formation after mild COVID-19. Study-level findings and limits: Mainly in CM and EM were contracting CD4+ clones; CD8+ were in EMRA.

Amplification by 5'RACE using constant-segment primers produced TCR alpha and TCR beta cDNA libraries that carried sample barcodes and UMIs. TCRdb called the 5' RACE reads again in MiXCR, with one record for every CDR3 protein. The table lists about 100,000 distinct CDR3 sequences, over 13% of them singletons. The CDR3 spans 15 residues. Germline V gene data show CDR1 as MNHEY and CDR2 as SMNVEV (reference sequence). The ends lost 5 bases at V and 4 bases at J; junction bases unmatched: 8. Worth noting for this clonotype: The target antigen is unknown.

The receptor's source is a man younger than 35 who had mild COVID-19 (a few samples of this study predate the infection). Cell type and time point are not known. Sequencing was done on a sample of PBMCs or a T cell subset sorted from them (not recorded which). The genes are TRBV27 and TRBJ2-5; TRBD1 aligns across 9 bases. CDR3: CASSAGQGRSETQYF. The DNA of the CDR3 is TGTGCCAGCAGTGCCGGACAGGGGAGGTCAGAGACCCAGTACTTC.